Sequencing of this T cell receptor (beta chain) was carried out in a study of naive and memory T cell subsets. This clonotype showed up many times. The V gene end was trimmed by 0 bases and the J gene end by 4 bases; junction bases not matched to a gene: 7. The germline V gene encodes CDR1 SGHKS and CDR2 YYEKEE (reference sequence). CDR3 size: 18 residues. The beta constant-region primer was an equimolar mix of two oligonucleotides covering TRBC1 and TRBC2. The ligated cDNA underwent four PCR rounds using SP2 and nested alpha and beta constant-region primers. TCRdb itself ran the UMI-ligation and nested PCR reads through MiXCR, one entry per CDR3 protein. The profile covers roughly 3,000 distinct CDR3 sequences, with roughly 4.8% appearing a single time and about 32% taken by the ten largest.

The sequence was collected from a human donor in good health. The V and J genes are TRBV5-5 and TRBJ2-6, with 10 bases fitting TRBD2. The source material was CD4+ TEMRA cells from blood. Specified subset: effector memory re-expressing CD45RA, CD45RA+ CD27-. The CDR3 region is CASSLGLAGAPGANVLTF. The CDR3 DNA reads as TGTGCCAGCAGCTTGGGGCTAGCGGGAGCTCCCGGGGCCAACGTCCTGACTTTC. Full variable domain (remainder filled in from reference TRBV5-5 and TRBJ2-6): DAGVTQSPTHLIKTRGQQVTLRCSPISGHKSVSWYQQVLGQGPQFIFQYYEKEERGRGNFPDRFSARQFPNYSSELNVNALLLGDSALYLCASSLGLAGAPGANVLTFGAGSRLTVL.